Within the sample, the clone carrying this T cell receptor (beta chain) is medium-sized (0.01 to 0.1%). TCRdb keeps only in-frame clones here, not all; method: immunoSEQ multiplex PCR. The sample records around 120,000 clones, just over 85% being singletons. Germline CDR1 LNHDA, CDR2 SQIVND (reference sequence). The CDR3 contains 12 residues. V lost 1 base and J 10 bases, leaving 8 bases between the germline ends. This sample is drawn from a study of blood T cell repertoires in COVID-19. The J gene is TRBJ2-1, the V gene TRBV19; D unclear. Sample: peripheral blood. The clonotype was recovered from a woman aged 50 to 60 with active or convalescent COVID-19. In nucleotides, the CDR3 is TGTGCCAGTAGTATAGGATTCCGGGAGCAGTTCTTC. As protein: CASSIGFREQFF.